Listed here is a single TCR beta chain. Its antigen is undetermined. The protocol was immunoSEQ multiplex PCR, while the TCRdb copy is restricted to in-frame clones and leaves out a portion. The sample yields 55,000 to 80,000 clones, 87% seen once. This CDR3 is built from 15 residues. Germline CDR1 is MNHEY and CDR2 is SMNVEV (reference sequence). Unmatched junction bases numbered 15, after V lost 5 bases and J lost 14 bases. The sample comes from a study of OX40 agonist ivuxolimab in advanced cancers. Study at large: Of the participants, under 50% had some prior anti-PD-1, anti-PD-L1 or anti-CTLA-4 therapy, which was allowed.

Overall study findings and caveats: People who partly responded at 0.1-3.0 mg/kg had some of the least clonal expansion seen. More expanded clones were found, on average, in CD8+ than in CD4+ T cells. CD4+ and CD8+ blood T cells expanded clonally by week 6 at 0.1 to 3.0 mg/kg.

The receptor was derived from an adult with an advanced solid tumor such as melanoma, head and neck, liver or kidney cancer. V is TRBV27 and J is TRBJ1-6; the match to TRBD1 covers 7 bases. Specimen: CD4+ or CD8+ T cells sorted from blood, collected in a trial of the OX40 agonist ivuxolimab. The chain's CDR3 is CASSTTGTASWALHF. In DNA, the CDR3 is TGTGCCAGCAGTACAACCGGGACAGCCTCTTGGGCCCTCCACTTT.